This record concerns one T cell receptor (beta chain) sequence. CDR1 is LGHNA, CDR2 YSLEER, per germline. CDR3 length: 16 amino acids. The trim removed 0 bases at V and 3 bases at J, leaving 3 bases unmatched. Sequenced by immunoSEQ multiplex PCR; TCRdb stores in-frame clones only, minus some. This table has 110,000 to 150,000 clones, 88% appearing once. These data come from a study of T cell responses to AZD1222 COVID-19 vaccine. The sample here was peripheral blood, taken on day 0 of AZD1222 vaccination. This TCR was recovered from an adult in good health. The chain joins TRBV4-3 to TRBJ2-2; 8 nucleotides line up with TRBD2. In DNA, the CDR3 is TGCGCCAGCAGCCAAGACGGGAGGGAGGACACCGGGGAGCTGTTTTTT. This translates into CASSQDGREDTGELFF.